What follows are 20 T cell receptor beta chains derived from one specimen sequenced in a study of T cells in Graves' hyperthyroidism and ophthalmopathy. RNA transcripts provided the source from which TCR beta CDR3 regions were amplified. RT-PCR in the first round (using the HTBI primer set) targeted the TCR CDR3. TCRdb reprocessed the multiplex PCR reads via MiXCR and lists one record per CDR3 protein. The data show about 50,000 distinct CDR3 sequences, 45% to 50% seen once. The material sequenced was peripheral blood or thyroid tissue (not recorded which). Every receptor here comes from a woman between 50 and 59 years old with Graves' hyperthyroidism.

On this clonotype: A much larger clonotype is one base distant, so this may be a read error. The chain recombines TRBV10-3 with TRBJ2-2; D not resolved. V lost 6 bases and J 4 bases, leaving 12 bases between the germline ends. CDR1 is ENHRY, CDR2 SYGVKD, per germline. The CDR3 extends over 14 amino acids. This CDR3 is CAISSPVPTGELFF. The DNA for the CDR3 is TGTGCCATCAGCAGCCCCGTCCCCACCGGGGAGCTGTTTTTT.

The V and J genes are TRBV20-1 and TRBJ2-5, with 7 bases fitting TRBD1. The CDR3 loop spans 12 amino acids. With V trimmed by 5 bases and J by 3 bases, 3 bases remained unmatched. CDR1 is DFQATT, CDR2 SNEGSKA, per germline (reference sequence). The CDR3 protein is CSAPGQKETQYF. Written as DNA, the CDR3 is TGCAGTGCTCCGGGACAGAAAGAGACCCAGTACTTC.

Turning to this clonotype: Relative to the germline gene, one junction end is altered; a read error may explain this. The V and J genes are TRBV9 and TRBJ1-1; maybe TRBD1 (5 bases). The CDR3 has 14 residues. Germline values: CDR1 SGDLS, CDR2 YYNGEE. As DNA, the CDR3 is TGCGCCAACAGCGTAACGGCTGACAGAAATCAAGCTTTCTTT. Protein sequence: CANSVTADRNQAFF.

CDR3 in amino acids: CAISESGRGDYGYTF. In DNA form, the CDR3 reads TGTGCCATCAGTGAGTCGGGGCGTGGCGACTATGGCTACACCTTC. This chain connects TRBV10-3 to TRBJ1-2; D perhaps matches TRBD1 (5 bases). Germline loops: CDR1 ENHRY, CDR2 SYGVKD. This CDR3 comprises 15 residues. Trimming cost V 0 bases and J 3 bases, with 11 bases left between them.

This clonotype appeared a single time. The CDR3: CAGSQVGARGNTEAFF. The CDR3 DNA reads as TGTGCCGGCAGCCAAGTTGGGGCCAGGGGAAACACTGAAGCTTTCTTT. The V and J genes are TRBV3-2 and TRBJ1-1; whether TRBD1, the table's D call, matches the DNA was not checked. TRBV3-2 is a pseudogene locus. The CDR3 runs 16 residues.

This clonotype appeared many times. The rearrangement links TRBV2 to TRBJ2-3; weak D call: TRBD2 (5 bases). Germline assignment: CDR1 SNHLY and CDR2 FYNNEI. CDR3 size: 15 residues. The V end lost 10 bases, the J end lost 4 bases, and 21 bases lay between the germline ends. The CDR3 bases are TGTGCCACCACTCTGGGTGGGAGTGTAGCAGATACGCAGTATTTT. Translating it yields CATTLGGSVADTQYF. Based on the CDR3 plus reference TRBV2 and TRBJ2-3, the full variable domain is EPEVTQTPSHQVTQMGQEVILRCVPISNHLYFYWYRQILGQKVEFLVSFYNNEISEKSEIFDDQFSVERPDGSNFTLKIRSTKLEDSAMYFCATTLGGSVADTQYFGPGTRLTVL.

The chain links TRBV12-3 or TRBV12-4 to TRBJ2-5; TRBD2 matches 12 bases. The CDR3 covers 18 residues. V was pared by 3 bases and J by 7 bases, with 15 bases of the junction left unmatched. CDR3 DNA: TGTGCCAGCAGTTTTCTAGCGGGAGGGCCTAGACTGTCCGCGACCCAGTACTTC. This gives the protein CASSFLAGGPRLSATQYF.

With regard to this clonotype: A much larger clone is a single base away; this may be a read error. The CDR3 spells CASTLDRDTCGYTF. CDR3 sequence (DNA): TGTGCCAGCACCCTAGACAGGGACACCTGTGGCTACACCTTC. The gene calls are TRBV28 and TRBJ1-2; 7 bases are shared with TRBD1. With V trimmed by 7 bases and J by 7 bases, 12 bases remained unmatched. The CDR3 extends over 14 amino acids. The germline V gene encodes CDR1 MDHEN and CDR2 SYDVKM.

This clonotype was picked up a small number of times. Being one base from a much bigger clone, this may be a read error. The CDR3 carries no conserved terminal phenylalanine or tryptophan, so it likely arises from a read error. The chain combines TRBV14 with TRBJ1-2, with a possible D match to TRBD1 (6 bases). The V end was cut by 4 bases, the J end by 2 bases, with 11 bases between. Germline V gene sequence: CDR1 SGHDN, CDR2 FVKESK. CDR3 size: 14 residues. CDR3 residues: CASSRTVMNYGYTL. CDR3 sequence (DNA): TGTGCCAGCAGCCGGACAGTGATGAACTATGGCTACACCCTC.

This clonotype has only one observation. The V gene is TRBV20-1, the J gene TRBJ2-7, with 8 bases aligning to TRBD1. The CDR3 loop spans 13 amino acids. Germline assignment: CDR1 DFQATT and CDR2 SNEGSKA (reference sequence). V dropped 4 bases and J dropped 8; count of bases not matched to a gene: 10. The CDR3 DNA reads TGCAGTGCTATCGACAGGGGACTCGACAAGCAGTACTTC. It is translated as CSAIDRGLDKQYF.

The chain links TRBV4-2 to TRBJ2-3; 14 nucleotides agree with TRBD2. V was clipped by 3 bases and J by 7 bases; unmatched bases: 9. Germline-derived CDR1 and CDR2 are LGHNA and YNFKEQ. There are 17 residues in the CDR3. CDR3 nucleotides: TGTGCCAGCAGCCATTCCGTAGGGACTAGCGGGAGAAATACGCAGTATTTT. Its translation is CASSHSVGTSGRNTQYF.

This clonotype was seen only once. The conserved closing phenylalanine or tryptophan is absent in this CDR3, likely reflecting a read error. It is unclear where the CDR3 begins or ends on the DNA, so no DNA is shown, and the CDR3 is as TCRdb lists it. The chain carries TRBV2 and TRBJ2-5; no check of the table's D call, TRBD1, against the DNA was made. The CDR3 spans 13 amino acids, including both terminal residues. In germline, CDR1 is SNHLY, CDR2 FYNNEI. CDR3 sequence reads: CASSPWELYTFGS.

At least ten counts were recorded for this clonotype. The CDR3 here is CSASGGVRDTGELFF. The CDR3 DNA reads as TGCAGTGCTAGTGGGGGAGTAAGGGACACCGGGGAGCTGTTTTTT. The chain has TRBV20-1 and TRBJ2-2; D tentatively reads TRBD1 or TRBD2 (5 bases each). CDR3 length: 15 amino acids. Germline V gene sequence: CDR1 DFQATT, CDR2 SNEGSKA (reference sequence). V lost 3 bases and J 3 bases, leaving 14 bases between the germline ends.

The CDR3 protein is CASSLGGARYGYTF. The CDR3 DNA sequence: TGTGCCAGCAGCTTGGGAGGGGCGCGCTATGGCTACACCTTC. This chain links TRBV5-5 with TRBJ1-2; D is possibly TRBD1 (5 bases). From germline, CDR1 is SGHKS and CDR2 YYEKEE (reference sequence). V lost 0 bases to trimming and J lost 4 bases, with 10 bases between them. This CDR3 comprises 14 residues.

CDR3 sequence reads: CASSITGTSADTQYF. The CDR3 DNA reads TGTGCCAGCAGCATAACCGGGACTAGCGCAGATACGCAGTATTTT. The V and J genes are TRBV9 and TRBJ2-3; 10 bases are a match to TRBD2. The germline gives CDR1 SGDLS, CDR2 YYNGEE. The CDR3 contains 15 residues. The trim removed 4 bases at V and 4 bases at J, leaving 6 bases unmatched.

Many counts were recorded for this clonotype. The DNA of the CDR3 is TGTGCCAGCAGTTTTGGCCCATACAAAGGGACAGGGTGGGGCAATCAGCCCCAGCATTTT. It specifies CASSFGPYKGTGWGNQPQHF. The J gene is TRBJ1-5, the V gene TRBV2; TRBD1 matches at 9 bases. The germline V gene encodes CDR1 SNHLY and CDR2 FYNNEI. Germline trimming cut 5 bases from V and 2 bases from J; bases unmatched to any gene: 19. The CDR3 is 20 amino acids.

This rearrangement joins TRBV20-1 to TRBJ1-4; TRBD1 aligns across 8 bases. The CDR3 spans 14 residues. Per germline, CDR1 DFQATT and CDR2 SNEGSKA (reference sequence). J lost 8 bases, V lost 2 bases, and 7 bases had no gene match. DNA for the CDR3: TGCAGTGCTAGACCTGACAGGGGAGGGGAAAAACTGTTTTTT. Encoded protein: CSARPDRGGEKLFF.

This clonotype appeared many times. The chain is built from TRBV28 and TRBJ2-6; 10 bases align to TRBD1. V lost 5 bases to trimming and J lost 0 bases; unmatched junction nucleotides: 7. This CDR3 has 18 residues. From germline, CDR1 is MDHEN and CDR2 SYDVKM. The CDR3 DNA is TGTGCCAGCAGTCGGCCGGGACAGGGGCGCTCTGGGGCCAACGTCCTGACTTTC. Its translation: CASSRPGQGRSGANVLTF.

The rearrangement uses TRBV7-8 and TRBJ1-5, with D uncertain. CDR1 is SGHVS and CDR2 is FQNEAQ in the germline V gene. CDR3 size: 19 residues. V was clipped by 1 base and J by 0 bases, with 19 bases between them. CDR3 in amino acids: CASSLDRALLRYSNQPQHF. CDR3 bases: TGTGCCAGCAGCTTAGACCGGGCCCTTCTCCGCTATAGCAATCAGCCCCAGCATTTT.

In this sample, this clonotype turned up a few times. This rearrangement joins TRBV7-9 to TRBJ1-4; a possible D gene is TRBD1 (6 bases). CDR1 is SEHNR, CDR2 FQNEAQ, per germline (reference sequence). With 4 bases removed from V and 5 bases from J, the gap between germline ends came to 17 bases. The CDR3 runs to 16 residues. The CDR3: CASSSAVGHLNEKLFF. For the CDR3, the DNA is TGTGCCAGCAGCTCCGCGGTGGGACACCTAAATGAAAAACTGTTTTTT. Supplemented by reference TRBV7-9 and TRBJ1-4, the full variable domain reads DTGVSQNPRHKITKRGQNVTFRCDPISEHNRLYWYRQTLGQGPEFLTYFQNEAQLEKSRLLSDRFSAERPKGSFSTLEIQRTEQGDSAMYLCASSSAVGHLNEKLFFGSGTQLSVL.